A selection of T cell receptor beta chains follows, all from one sample in a study of blood T cell repertoires in COVID-19. Generated by immunoSEQ multiplex PCR, the TCRdb table keeps only in-frame clones and is missing some. This repertoire shows 110,000 or so clones, over 75% found once; its top ten account for under 3%. Material for sequencing was peripheral blood. Every receptor here comes from a man aged 45-60 years with acute or convalescent COVID-19. Both conserved end residues are part of each CDR3. D genes are given only for firm matches. The size entry is marked missing in some rows and otherwise reads once, few, many or a size class.

d_gene	abundance	v_gene	j_gene	CDR3aa	CDR3nt
NA	NA	TRBV27	TRBJ2-4	CASSSLAKNIQYF	TGTGCCAGCAGTTCCCTAGCCAAAAACATTCAGTACTTC
TRBD2	NA	TRBV24-1	TRBJ2-1	CATSDGLAGHIYNEQFF	TGTGCCACCAGTGATGGACTAGCGGGCCACATCTACAATGAGCAGTTCTTC
NA	NA	TRBV25-1	TRBJ1-6	CASRGIDYNSPLHF	TGTGCCAGCAGGGGCATCGACTATAATTCACCCCTCCACTTT
NA	NA	TRBV28	TRBJ2-2	CASIPQGGTAGELFF	TGTGCCAGCATCCCTCAAGGAGGGACGGCCGGGGAGCTGTTTTTT
TRBD1	NA	TRBV25-1	TRBJ2-5	CASSRDRGLETQYF	TGTGCCAGCAGCAGGGACAGGGGGCTAGAGACCCAGTACTTC
TRBD1	NA	TRBV19	TRBJ2-1	CASSFAGGDEQFF	TGTGCCAGTAGTTTTGCAGGGGGCGATGAGCAGTTCTTC
TRBD1	NA	TRBV3-1/TRBV3-2	TRBJ2-3	CASSPTGGADTQYF	TGTGCCAGCAGCCCTACAGGGGGCGCAGATACGCAGTATTTT
NA	NA	TRBV6-5	TRBJ1-1	CASRGPLNTEAFF	TGTGCCAGCAGGGGGCCACTGAACACTGAAGCTTTCTTT
NA	NA	TRBV13	TRBJ2-7	CASRRGNYEQYF	TGTGCCAGCAGAAGGGGAAACTACGAGCAGTACTTC
NA	NA	TRBV6-5	TRBJ1-2	CASRNAGVLYGYTF	TGTGCCAGCAGAAACGCAGGGGTTCTCTATGGCTACACCTTC
NA	NA	TRBV5-5	TRBJ2-1	CASSPTSTVYNEQFF	TGTGCCAGCAGCCCAACTAGTACCGTATACAATGAGCAGTTCTTC
TRBD1	NA	TRBV28	TRBJ2-2	CASSSPGQGSTGELFF	TGTGCCAGCAGTTCACCGGGACAGGGAAGCACCGGGGAGCTGTTTTTT
NA	NA	TRBV6-4	TRBJ1-5	CASSETLGKYEGKGNQPQHF	TGTGCCAGCAGTGAGACCCTGGGAAAGTACGAGGGTAAGGGCAATCAGCCCCAGCATTTT
TRBD2	NA	TRBV6-5	TRBJ2-7	CASRGRLAAVYEQYF	TGTGCCAGCAGAGGGCGACTAGCGGCGGTCTACGAGCAGTACTTC
NA	NA	TRBV6-5	TRBJ1-2	CASLGGAGALYGYTF	TGTGCCAGCTTAGGGGGGGCAGGGGCTCTCTATGGCTACACCTTC
NA	NA	TRBV19	TRBJ2-1	CASSIGSGPYNEQFF	TGTGCCAGTAGTATTGGGAGCGGACCCTACAATGAGCAGTTCTTC
NA	few	TRBV6-1	TRBJ2-6	CASSEALGRLRSGANVLTF	TGTGCCAGCAGTGAAGCGCTGGGCAGACTACGCTCTGGGGCCAACGTCCTGACTTTC
NA	NA	TRBV29-1	TRBJ2-6	CSVAEDSGANVLTF	TGCAGCGTTGCGGAGGACTCTGGGGCCAACGTCCTGACTTTC
TRBD1	once	TRBV7-6	TRBJ2-3	CASSLIAGTEFHDTQYF	TGTGCCAGCAGTTTAATCGCCGGGACAGAGTTTCACGATACGCAGTATTTT
NA	NA	TRBV7-9	TRBJ1-2	CASSPPGGITYGYTF	TGTGCCAGCAGCCCCCCGGGGGGAATAACCTATGGCTACACCTTC
TRBD1	NA	TRBV6-2/TRBV6-3	TRBJ1-1	CASSHGQGNTEAFF	TGTGCCAGCAGTCACGGACAGGGGAACACTGAAGCTTTCTTT
TRBD1	few	TRBV28	TRBJ1-5	CASSLGTGGNNQPQHF	TGTGCCAGCAGTTTAGGGACAGGGGGAAACAATCAGCCCCAGCATTTT
TRBD2	NA	TRBV5-1	TRBJ2-2	CASSRAGYTGELFF	TGCGCCAGTTCCAGAGCGGGGTACACCGGGGAGCTGTTTTTT
NA	NA	TRBV5-4	TRBJ1-2	CASTFHRPDYGYTF	TGTGCCAGCACCTTCCACAGGCCCGATTATGGCTACACCTTC
NA	NA	TRBV5-5	TRBJ2-7	CASSLLQGKTYEQYF	TGTGCCAGCAGCTTGTTGCAGGGGAAGACCTACGAGCAGTACTTC
TRBD2	NA	TRBV27	TRBJ2-7	CASSSPGLAGGPYEQYF	TGTGCCAGCAGTTCCCCGGGACTAGCGGGAGGGCCCTACGAGCAGTACTTC
TRBD1	NA	TRBV15	TRBJ2-7	CATSQEGTGDRNEQYF	TGTGCCACCAGCCAAGAGGGGACAGGGGATCGGAACGAGCAGTACTTC
NA	NA	TRBV7-9	TRBJ1-1	CASSQVAGRAQRNTEAFF	TGTGCCAGCAGCCAGGTGGCAGGGCGCGCCCAAAGGAACACTGAAGCTTTCTTT
NA	NA	TRBV25-1	TRBJ2-7	CASSELGRQYEQYF	TGTGCCAGCAGTGAGCTAGGGAGGCAATACGAGCAGTACTTC
TRBD1	NA	TRBV19	TRBJ2-5	CASSIHRGTQETQYF	TGTGCCAGTAGTATCCACAGGGGGACCCAAGAGACCCAGTACTTC
TRBD1	once	TRBV7-9	TRBJ1-3	CASSTGTGGSRPGNTIYF	TGTGCCAGCAGCACCGGGACAGGGGGCTCTCGACCTGGAAACACCATATATTTT
TRBD1	NA	TRBV19	TRBJ1-1	CASSAEVGDRGSLNTEAFF	TGTGCCAGTAGTGCAGAAGTCGGGGACAGGGGTTCGTTGAACACTGAAGCTTTCTTT
TRBD1	NA	TRBV19	TRBJ2-3	CANLQGGTDTQYF	TGTGCCAATCTACAGGGGGGAACAGATACGCAGTATTTT
NA	NA	TRBV15	TRBJ2-1	CATSIDRNNEQFF	TGTGCCACCAGCATAGACAGAAACAATGAGCAGTTCTTC
NA	many	TRBV2	TRBJ2-2	CASSVLTGHGELFF	TGTGCCAGCAGTGTTTTAACGGGACACGGGGAGCTGTTTTTT
TRBD1	NA	TRBV28	TRBJ1-5	CASSTAQGVNQPQHF	TGTGCCAGCAGTACGGCTCAGGGGGTCAATCAGCCCCAGCATTTT
TRBD1	NA	TRBV5-1	TRBJ2-7	CASSPTGDREQYF	TGCGCCAGCAGTCCCACAGGGGATCGGGAGCAGTACTTC
TRBD1	NA	TRBV27	TRBJ2-5	CASSPTGDQETQYF	TGTGCCAGCAGTCCAACAGGGGACCAAGAGACCCAGTACTTC
TRBD2	NA	TRBV11-2	TRBJ2-7	CASSPTLAGDLYEQYF	TGTGCCAGCAGCCCAACCCTAGCGGGGGACCTGTACGAGCAGTACTTC
TRBD2	NA	TRBV3-1/TRBV3-2	TRBJ2-3	CASSQDLASGITDTQYF	TGTGCCAGCAGCCAAGATCTGGCTAGCGGGATTACAGATACGCAGTATTTT
NA	NA	TRBV27	TRBJ1-2	CASSITPGLSYGYTF	TGTGCCAGCAGTATCACCCCGGGACTGAGCTATGGCTACACCTTC
NA	NA	TRBV5-1	TRBJ1-3	CASSSTGTMSSGNTIYF	TGCGCCAGCAGCTCCACAGGGACTATGAGCTCTGGAAACACCATATATTTT
TRBD1	NA	TRBV4-1	TRBJ2-7	CASSQQPRDRAYEQYF	TGCGCCAGCAGCCAGCAACCCCGGGACAGGGCCTACGAGCAGTACTTC
TRBD1	NA	TRBV18	TRBJ1-1	CASSRTGTGRSTEAFF	TGTGCCAGCTCACGGACCGGGACAGGGAGGTCCACTGAAGCTTTCTTT
TRBD1	NA	TRBV19	TRBJ2-1	CASSSRRQGNEQFF	TGTGCCAGTAGTAGCCGAAGACAGGGAAATGAGCAGTTCTTC
TRBD2	NA	TRBV11-2	TRBJ2-7	CASSSYSGVSSYEQYF	TGTGCCAGCAGCTCCTATAGCGGGGTGAGCTCCTACGAGCAGTACTTC
NA	NA	TRBV7-3	TRBJ2-1	CASSEQSGSYNEQFF	TGTGCCAGCAGCGAACAGAGCGGATCCTACAATGAGCAGTTCTTC
TRBD1	NA	TRBV6-5	TRBJ2-7	CASSYSDRGGYEQYF	TGTGCCAGCAGTTACTCCGACAGGGGTGGATACGAGCAGTACTTC
NA	NA	TRBV6-1	TRBJ1-1	CASSEGRTATEAFF	TGTGCCAGCAGTGAAGGAAGGACTGCGACTGAAGCTTTCTTT
TRBD1	once	TRBV7-3	TRBJ1-1	CASSSGQGNTEAFF	TGTGCCAGCAGCTCCGGACAGGGGAACACTGAAGCTTTCTTT
TRBD1	NA	TRBV5-3	TRBJ1-2	CARSPEQGATFNYGYTF	TGTGCCAGAAGCCCGGAACAGGGGGCGACCTTCAACTATGGCTACACCTTC
NA	NA	TRBV7-8	TRBJ2-1	CASSPRRGGNEQFF	TGTGCCAGCAGCCCTCGGCGGGGTGGGAATGAGCAGTTCTTC
NA	once	TRBV10-3	TRBJ2-3	CAAGPTDTQYF	TGTGCCGCGGGTCCTACGGATACGCAGTATTTT
NA	NA	TRBV6-5	TRBJ2-3	CASSTTSANTDTQYF	TGTGCCAGCAGTACTACCTCGGCAAATACAGATACGCAGTATTTT
NA	NA	TRBV18	TRBJ1-4	CASSPTRDNEKLFF	TGTGCCAGCTCCCCGACGAGGGATAATGAAAAACTGTTTTTT
NA	few	TRBV6-2/TRBV6-3	TRBJ1-6	CASSVSSYNSPLHF	TGTGCCAGCAGTGTCAGCTCCTATAATTCACCCCTCCACTTT
TRBD1	NA	TRBV7-9	TRBJ1-2	CASRTGQDFYGYTF	TGTGCCAGCAGGACGGGACAGGACTTCTATGGCTACACCTTC
NA	NA	TRBV27	TRBJ2-2	CASRDAEGTGELFF	TGTGCCAGTCGGGACGCGGAGGGCACCGGGGAGCTGTTTTTT
TRBD1	NA	TRBV27	TRBJ1-1	CASSHNPGQGWGEAFF	TGTGCCAGCAGTCATAATCCGGGACAGGGCTGGGGTGAAGCTTTCTTT
NA	NA	TRBV5-1	TRBJ1-6	CASSLGTVLTPLHF	TGCGCCAGCAGCTTGGGGACAGTTTTGACACCCCTCCACTTT